One T cell receptor beta chain is described in this entry. Germline values: CDR1 SGHNT, CDR2 YENEEA. Trimming cost V 4 bases and J 0 bases; bases outside gene matches: 3. The CDR3 runs to 15 residues. This record belongs to a study of control samples from healthy donors and cancer patients. Profiled with immunoSEQ multiplex PCR; TCRdb holds only in-frame clones, not every one. Here the sample spans some 51,000 clones, 90% to 97% being singletons. The sample was blood. The chain combines TRBV11-3 with TRBJ2-7, with TRBD2 matching over 10 bases. The source is a woman between 18 and 29 years old in good health. DNA of the CDR3: TGTGCCAGCAGCTCGACTAGCGGGCCCTCCTACGAGCAGTACTTC. This encodes CASSSTSGPSYEQYF.